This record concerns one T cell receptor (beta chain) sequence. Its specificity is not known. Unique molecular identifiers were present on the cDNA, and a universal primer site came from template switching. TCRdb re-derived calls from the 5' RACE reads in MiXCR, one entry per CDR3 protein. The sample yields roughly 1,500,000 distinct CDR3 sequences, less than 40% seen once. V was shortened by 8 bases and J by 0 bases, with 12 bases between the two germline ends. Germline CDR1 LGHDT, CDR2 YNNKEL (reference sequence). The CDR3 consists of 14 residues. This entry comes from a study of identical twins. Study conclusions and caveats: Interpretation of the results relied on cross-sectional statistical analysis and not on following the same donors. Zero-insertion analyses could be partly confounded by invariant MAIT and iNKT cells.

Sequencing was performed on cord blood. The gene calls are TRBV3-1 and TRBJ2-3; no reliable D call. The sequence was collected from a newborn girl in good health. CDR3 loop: CASLPPPSTDTQYF. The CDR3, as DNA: TGTGCCAGCCTCCCCCCTCCTAGCACAGATACGCAGTATTTT.